Shown below are 18 T cell receptor beta chains from a single sample sequenced in a study of T cell responses to AZD1222 COVID-19 vaccine. Data came from immunoSEQ multiplex PCR; TCRdb stores just in-frame clones and leaves some out. There are around 150,000 clones in the sample; about 92% occur only once, and about 2.5% lies in the top ten. Sample: peripheral blood, taken on day 0 of AZD1222 vaccination. All receptors derive from an adult in good health.

The genes are TRBV7-8 and TRBJ1-1; 11 bases agree with TRBD1. The CDR3 length is 14 residues. V was clipped by 5 bases and J by 5 bases; unmatched bases: 4. Looked up from germline, CDR1 is SGHVS and CDR2 is FQNEAQ. The CDR3 sequence: CASSVDRGRTEAFF. DNA for the CDR3: TGTGCCAGCAGCGTGGACAGGGGGCGAACTGAAGCTTTCTTT.

The chain employs TRBV28 and TRBJ1-5; 9 nucleotides agree with TRBD1. The ends lost 6 bases at V and 2 bases at J; junction bases unmatched: 5. This CDR3 spans 15 amino acids. Per germline, CDR1 MDHEN and CDR2 SYDVKM. The DNA for the CDR3 is TGTGCCAGCAGACTCACAGGGGGCGGCAATCAGCCCCAGCATTTT. Translated: CASRLTGGGNQPQHF. The whole variable domain, filled in from reference TRBV28 and TRBJ1-5, reads DVKVTQSSRYLVKRTGEKVFLECVQDMDHENMFWYRQDPGLGLRLIYFSYDVKMKEKGDIPEGYSVSREKKERFSLILESASTNQTSMYLCASRLTGGGNQPQHFGDGTRLSIL.

The chain combines TRBV5-8 with TRBJ2-5; 10 nucleotides line up with TRBD1. CDR1 is SGHTS, CDR2 YDEGEE, per germline. CDR3 size: 15 residues. J lost 2 bases, V lost 3 bases, and 4 bases had no gene match. In nucleotides, the CDR3 is TGTGCCAGCAGCTCGGACAGGGGGGCTCAAGAGACCCAGTACTTC. Amino acid sequence: CASSSDRGAQETQYF.

The chain is built from TRBV6-2 or TRBV6-3 and TRBJ1-1, with D perhaps TRBD1 (6 bases). The V end was cut by 6 bases, the J end by 7 bases, with 18 bases between. Per germline, CDR1 MNHEY and CDR2 SVGEGT. This CDR3 spans 14 amino acids. The CDR3, as DNA: TGTGCCAGCAGCCCCCGGGGGGCGAACCTTGAAGCTTTCTTT. Amino acids: CASSPRGANLEAFF.

This chain links TRBV19 with TRBJ2-3, with D hard to call. This CDR3 has 14 residues. Between the trimmed V and J ends, which lost 4 bases and 3 bases, there was a span of 11 bases. Germline V gene sequence: CDR1 LNHDA, CDR2 SQIVND (reference sequence). The CDR3 is CASSRSSYTDTQYF. The CDR3 bases are TGTGCCAGTAGTAGGTCTAGTTATACAGATACGCAGTATTTT. The variable domain in full, with the rest retrieved from reference TRBV19 and TRBJ2-3, is DGGITQSPKYLFRKEGQNVTLSCEQNLNHDAMYWYRQDPGQGLRLIYYSQIVNDFQKGDIAEGYSVSREKKESFPLTVTSAQKNPTAFYLCASSRSSYTDTQYFGPGTRLTVL.

Written as DNA, the CDR3 is TGTGCCAGCAGGGGGACAGGTTCTGGAAACACCATATATTTT. It translates to CASRGTGSGNTIYF. The V call is TRBV28, the J call TRBJ1-3; 8 bases line up with TRBD1. The CDR3 totals 14 residues. After removal of 6 bases from V and 1 base from J, the junction contained 2 bases not matched to a gene. Germline CDR1 reads MDHEN; CDR2 reads SYDVKM.

V usage is TRBV7-9 and J usage is TRBJ2-1; D ambiguous. Per the germline V gene, CDR1 is SEHNR and CDR2 is FQNEAQ (reference sequence). V lost 5 bases to trimming and J lost 0 bases, with 8 bases between them. The CDR3 consists of 14 residues. The CDR3 protein is CASSRESSYNEQFF. The CDR3 DNA sequence: TGTGCCAGCAGCAGGGAAAGCTCCTACAATGAGCAGTTCTTC.

CDR3 in amino acids: CASSPQGAGGYTF. The DNA of the CDR3 is TGTGCCAGCAGCCCACAGGGGGCCGGTGGCTACACCTTC. The chain links TRBV9 to TRBJ1-2; 9 bases are shared with TRBD1. Losses at the gene ends were 4 bases for V and 7 bases for J; bases not matched to a gene: 5. CDR1 is SGDLS and CDR2 is YYNGEE in the germline V gene. The CDR3 runs to 13 residues.

This chain connects TRBV2 to TRBJ2-7; D not resolved. In germline, CDR1 is SNHLY, CDR2 FYNNEI. Trimming took 6 bases from V and 6 from J, leaving 15 bases between them. The CDR3 has 13 amino acids. The CDR3 DNA reads TGTGCCAGCAGAGTAGAGGCCCCCACCGAGCAGTACTTC. Protein sequence: CASRVEAPTEQYF.

The chain links TRBV30 to TRBJ1-2; D possibly corresponds to TRBD1 (5 bases). This CDR3 has 13 amino acids. V dropped 3 bases and J dropped 7 bases, with 15 bases sitting between them. CDR1 and CDR2 from the germline V gene are GTSNPN and SVGIG (reference sequence). DNA of the CDR3: TGTGCCTGGAGCCCGCAGGGATCGACTGGCTACACCTTC. It specifies CAWSPQGSTGYTF. The entire variable domain, with the rest obtained from reference TRBV30 and TRBJ1-2, is as follows: SQTIHQWPATLVQPVGSPLSLECTVEGTSNPNLYWYRQAAGRGLQLLFYSVGIGQISSEVPQNLSASRPQDRQFILSSKKLLLSDSGFYLCAWSPQGSTGYTFGSGTRLTVV.

This chain connects TRBV12-3 or TRBV12-4 to TRBJ1-1; D uncertain. This CDR3 contains 11 residues. Trimming stripped 4 bases from V and 11 bases from J, with 11 bases between. The CDR3: CASSYDFRAFF. CDR3 in DNA: TGTGCCAGCAGTTATGACTTTAGGGCTTTCTTT.

The chain uses TRBV5-1 and TRBJ1-2; D possibly corresponds to TRBD1 (6 bases). The length of the CDR3 is 15 residues. Germline V CDR1 and CDR2: SGHRS, YFSETQ. V gave up 4 bases and J gave up 5 bases, with 18 bases separating them. CDR3 coding DNA: TGCGCCAGCAGCCTAAGGGGGGATTCTACTTATGGCTACACCTTC. Its translation is CASSLRGDSTYGYTF.

This clone has just a few counts. The rearrangement uses TRBV4-1 and TRBJ2-2; 7 bases are a match to TRBD2. Looked up from germline, CDR1 is MGHRA and CDR2 is YSYEKL. The length of the CDR3 is 16 residues. V lost 0 bases and J lost 6; bases outside the gene matches: 7. CDR3 in amino acids: CASSQEQLARAGELFF. The CDR3 DNA is TGCGCCAGCAGCCAAGAGCAACTAGCGAGGGCCGGGGAGCTGTTTTTT.

The chain couples TRBV3-1 (or the pseudogene TRBV3-2) to TRBJ2-7; TRBD1 aligns across 9 bases. Germline values: CDR1 LGHDT, CDR2 YNNKEL (reference sequence). The CDR3 has 14 amino acids. V dropped 4 bases and J dropped 4; count of bases not matched to a gene: 5. DNA of the CDR3: TGTGCCAGCAGCCGGACAGGGGATGGGTACGAGCAGTACTTC. This codes for CASSRTGDGYEQYF.

The chain couples TRBV27 to TRBJ1-2; 9 positions agree with TRBD1. CDR3 length: 14 residues. With V trimmed by 3 bases and J by 6 bases, 5 bases remained unmatched. Germline assignment: CDR1 MNHEY and CDR2 SMNVEV (reference sequence). The CDR3 is CASSFSGTGNGYTF. DNA for the CDR3: TGTGCCAGCAGTTTCTCCGGGACAGGGAATGGCTACACCTTC.

This chain uses TRBV9 with TRBJ2-7; TRBD2 agrees at 8 bases. Germline trimming cut 2 bases from V and 0 bases from J; bases unmatched to any gene: 4. CDR3 length: 15 residues. Looked up from germline, CDR1 is SGDLS and CDR2 is YYNGEE. CDR3 bases: TGTGCCAGCAGCGTTGCGGGGGGTTTCTCCTACGAGCAGTACTTC. It specifies CASSVAGGFSYEQYF.

V gene TRBV7-9 combines with J gene TRBJ1-5, with 7 nucleotides matching TRBD1. The CDR3 totals 14 residues. Germline lookup yields CDR1 SEHNR and CDR2 FQNEAQ (reference sequence). The trim removed 5 bases at V and 3 bases at J, leaving 4 bases unmatched. The CDR3 loop is CASSTGQDNQPQHF. As DNA, the CDR3 is TGTGCCAGCAGCACTGGACAGGACAATCAGCCCCAGCATTTT.

The CDR3, as DNA: TGTGCCAGCAGCCTGAGAGACAGTGAAAAACTGTTTTTT. The encoded protein is CASSLRDSEKLFF. The V call is TRBV7-9, the J call TRBJ1-4, with D tentatively TRBD1 (5 bases). The CDR3 totals 13 residues. Per the germline V gene, CDR1 is SEHNR and CDR2 is FQNEAQ (reference sequence). Trimming removed 5 bases from V and 7 bases from J, with 11 bases in between.